This is a list of T cell receptor beta chains from one sample in a study of T cells in Graves' hyperthyroidism and ophthalmopathy. TCRdb independently ran MiXCR on the multiplex PCR reads; one entry per CDR3 protein. Among 550,000 to 800,000 distinct CDR3 sequences, approximately 16% were seen once, and the ten largest hold under 8.5%. Sequenced input: blood. The receptors shown here come from a man aged 18 to 29 with Graves' hyperthyroidism. The CDR3 runs from the conserved cysteine through the conserved F or W. Each record gives: clone size, V gene, CDR3 protein. Rows may omit the clone size; those that give it use once, few, many or a size class.

NA | TRBV9 | CASSVSGTVGETQYF
NA | TRBV5-4 | CASSLDGPNTEAFF
many | TRBV5-1 | CASSLASRRYVQETQYF
NA | TRBV20-1 | CSARPGTGVPDTQYF
NA | TRBV28 | CASISDRRNTEAFF
many | TRBV12-3/TRBV12-4 | CASSFGGGGRFGNTQYF
NA | TRBV7-2 | CASSPRRGLAGVGGELFF
many | TRBV2 | CASRSSGTNTGELFF
NA | TRBV30 | CAWIRDPAGGREQYF
NA | TRBV7-9 | CARGARKGPNYGYTF
many | TRBV5-1 | CASSIAGGPLNEQFF
many | TRBV2 | CASSRGSGGHQPQHF
few | TRBV12-5 | CASGLSGRLRDTQYF
NA | TRBV7-2 | CASSAGLARYNEQFF
NA | TRBV28 | CASESRESRAFF
NA | TRBV10-3 | CAISESGGDNYGYTF
few | TRBV10-1 | CASIHSGAYEQYF
many | TRBV20-1 | CSARDSPSYEQYF
NA | TRBV27 | CASSLSGTSGNRLYNEQFF
few | TRBV28 | CASRLGQAKNIQYF
many | TRBV28 | CASSLGRVPEAFF
few | TRBV7-9 | CASSLWEVGTDTQYF
NA | TRBV7-2 | CASSLKLRETQYF
many | TRBV20-1 | CSAQTGAETDTQYF
many | TRBV5-1 | CASSLAALAGTDTQYF
NA | TRBV5-1 | CASSSLPLAGRTDTQYF
many | TRBV11-2 | CASSLTYPDYEQYF
many | TRBV11-2 | CASSLLSTSGLLSSYNEQFF
many | TRBV5-1 | CASSPGLATGEQYF
NA | TRBV5-1 | CASMGLAGGADTQYF
few | TRBV20-1 | CSPILGFFTEAFF
many | TRBV20-1 | CSAPGPSYEQYF
many | TRBV11-3 | CASSLDSGRVTDTQYF
many | TRBV7-9 | CASSYGQVSYEQYF
once | TRBV6-5 | CASSLIISGANVLTF
NA | TRBV19 | CASSPGTGRNYGYTF
NA | TRBV9 | CASSPRTATVGANVLTF
NA | TRBV2 | CASILFASTQYF
NA | TRBV4-3 | CASSQDTAGSYNEQFF
many | TRBV12-3/TRBV12-4 | CASSLTGTGAGNTIYF
NA | TRBV4-1 | CASSQSLGRPNTEAFF